These T cell receptor beta chains were read from a single sample in a study of early T cells in non-severe SARS-CoV-2 infection. TCRdb independently ran MiXCR on the 5' RACE reads; one entry per CDR3 protein. The table includes approximately 64,000 distinct CDR3 sequences, 20% detected once. The material sequenced was whole blood, taken at baseline. These receptors were obtained from an adult who was a healthcare worker with PCR-confirmed SARS-CoV-2 infection or an uninfected control (not recorded which). The conserved cysteine and the conserved F or W are not part of the CDR3 here. Fields, in order: D gene, V gene, J gene, CDR3 protein. The D gene is left open where the match is weak.

D gene: TRBD1
V gene: TRBV9
J gene: TRBJ2-1
CDR3 protein: ASSVNSGQGSEQF

D gene: .
V gene: TRBV6-1
J gene: TRBJ1-5
CDR3 protein: ASSEGQPQH

D gene: TRBD1
V gene: TRBV6-2/TRBV6-3
J gene: TRBJ2-5
CDR3 protein: ASRGAGTGSEETQY

D gene: TRBD2
V gene: TRBV7-8
J gene: TRBJ2-1
CDR3 protein: ASSDTSGGRIEQF

D gene: .
V gene: TRBV4-1
J gene: TRBJ1-6
CDR3 protein: ASSHPSTPPSPLH

D gene: TRBD1
V gene: TRBV5-4
J gene: TRBJ1-6
CDR3 protein: ASSGTDSPLH

D gene: .
V gene: TRBV5-1
J gene: TRBJ1-5
CDR3 protein: ASSLVSGQPQH

D gene: TRBD2
V gene: TRBV7-6
J gene: TRBJ2-4
CDR3 protein: ASSPSGGTDIQY

D gene: .
V gene: TRBV7-3
J gene: TRBJ1-6
CDR3 protein: ASTLSGTSNSPLH

D gene: .
V gene: TRBV24-1
J gene: TRBJ2-3
CDR3 protein: ATSDPRSGDTQY

D gene: .
V gene: TRBV12-3/TRBV12-4
J gene: TRBJ1-5
CDR3 protein: ASSQSGDQPQH

D gene: .
V gene: TRBV24-1
J gene: TRBJ2-1
CDR3 protein: ATSDSQGPYNEQF

D gene: TRBD1
V gene: TRBV28
J gene: TRBJ1-1
CDR3 protein: ASRKDREYTEAF

D gene: .
V gene: TRBV12-3/TRBV12-4
J gene: TRBJ1-1
CDR3 protein: ASSMSEAEAF

D gene: .
V gene: TRBV18
J gene: TRBJ1-4
CDR3 protein: ASSRRQATNEKLF

D gene: .
V gene: TRBV4-1
J gene: TRBJ2-5
CDR3 protein: ASSQPDSPDETQY

D gene: .
V gene: TRBV18
J gene: TRBJ1-2
CDR3 protein: ASSPLGHQTSYGYT

D gene: .
V gene: TRBV12-3/TRBV12-4
J gene: TRBJ2-5
CDR3 protein: ASSTARTAETQY

D gene: .
V gene: TRBV5-1
J gene: TRBJ2-7
CDR3 protein: ASSVEGRYNYEQY

D gene: .
V gene: TRBV4-1
J gene: TRBJ1-1
CDR3 protein: ASRAEGTPVGNAEAF

D gene: TRBD2
V gene: TRBV7-3
J gene: TRBJ2-4
CDR3 protein: ASSLEAGGKQY

D gene: .
V gene: TRBV4-2
J gene: TRBJ1-1
CDR3 protein: ASREEVGGFMNTEAF

D gene: .
V gene: TRBV7-6
J gene: TRBJ2-7
CDR3 protein: ASSQGTIGYEQY

D gene: TRBD2
V gene: TRBV20-1
J gene: TRBJ2-3
CDR3 protein: SATTSGGTDTQY

D gene: TRBD1
V gene: TRBV2
J gene: TRBJ2-3
CDR3 protein: ASRLRTGGFADTQY

D gene: .
V gene: TRBV19
J gene: TRBJ1-1
CDR3 protein: ASSILPGTVNTEAF

D gene: .
V gene: TRBV7-3
J gene: TRBJ2-4
CDR3 protein: ASSLRGRGNIQY

D gene: .
V gene: TRBV19
J gene: TRBJ1-6
CDR3 protein: ASSTARGNSPLH

D gene: .
V gene: TRBV12-3/TRBV12-4
J gene: TRBJ2-7
CDR3 protein: ASSLSHRAGGQY

D gene: .
V gene: TRBV24-1
J gene: TRBJ2-3
CDR3 protein: ATSDPRDTQY

D gene: .
V gene: TRBV6-6
J gene: TRBJ1-1
CDR3 protein: ASSSGQMNTEAF

D gene: .
V gene: TRBV5-6
J gene: TRBJ2-2
CDR3 protein: ASSLDYTGELF

D gene: .
V gene: TRBV11-3
J gene: TRBJ1-3
CDR3 protein: ASSTGQGNTIY

D gene: .
V gene: TRBV5-1
J gene: TRBJ2-3
CDR3 protein: ASSPPDVADTQY

D gene: .
V gene: TRBV13
J gene: TRBJ2-1
CDR3 protein: ASSRTTYNEQF

D gene: .
V gene: TRBV12-5
J gene: TRBJ2-3
CDR3 protein: ASGLVLHKFTDTQY

D gene: .
V gene: TRBV7-9
J gene: TRBJ2-7
CDR3 protein: ASSLWGGTRTYEQY

D gene: TRBD1
V gene: TRBV5-1
J gene: TRBJ2-5
CDR3 protein: ASSLDTGTGGGETQY

D gene: .
V gene: TRBV3-1
J gene: TRBJ1-2
CDR3 protein: ASSQDSGYGYT

D gene: .
V gene: TRBV29-1
J gene: TRBJ2-3
CDR3 protein: SARPPSTDTQY

D gene: .
V gene: TRBV19
J gene: TRBJ1-2
CDR3 protein: ASTPRQRSGYT

D gene: TRBD1
V gene: TRBV12-3/TRBV12-4
J gene: TRBJ1-1
CDR3 protein: ASRGTGSEAF

D gene: .
V gene: TRBV7-9
J gene: TRBJ1-3
CDR3 protein: ASSPDIAGNTIY

D gene: .
V gene: TRBV6-1
J gene: TRBJ1-3
CDR3 protein: ASYSRYTITVAASGNTIY

D gene: .
V gene: TRBV12-3/TRBV12-4
J gene: TRBJ2-3
CDR3 protein: ASSLYPGDDTQY

D gene: .
V gene: TRBV12-3/TRBV12-4
J gene: TRBJ1-4
CDR3 protein: ASSQGSGITEKLF

D gene: .
V gene: TRBV12-3/TRBV12-4
J gene: TRBJ1-6
CDR3 protein: ASSFGRENSPLH

D gene: .
V gene: TRBV3-1
J gene: TRBJ1-3
CDR3 protein: ASSLGFSSGNTIY

D gene: .
V gene: TRBV29-1
J gene: TRBJ1-2
CDR3 protein: SVVASSNYGYT

D gene: TRBD1
V gene: TRBV7-7
J gene: TRBJ2-7
CDR3 protein: ASSPRPGTDYYEQY

D gene: .
V gene: TRBV30
J gene: TRBJ1-3
CDR3 protein: AWSVTGPIGNTIY

D gene: .
V gene: TRBV12-3/TRBV12-4
J gene: TRBJ1-1
CDR3 protein: ASSLGGGFEAF

D gene: .
V gene: TRBV10-2
J gene: TRBJ1-1
CDR3 protein: ASSVRGAEAF

D gene: .
V gene: TRBV7-9
J gene: TRBJ1-1
CDR3 protein: ASSYGAPGTEAF

D gene: .
V gene: TRBV5-1
J gene: TRBJ2-5
CDR3 protein: ASSPDRPQETQY

D gene: .
V gene: TRBV2
J gene: TRBJ2-1
CDR3 protein: ASSESAGSGNEQF

D gene: .
V gene: TRBV12-3/TRBV12-4
J gene: TRBJ2-6
CDR3 protein: ASSPGPANSGANVLT